Below are 14 T cell receptor beta chains sequenced from a single sample in a study of CD8 T cells in ankylosing spondylitis. Whole-study findings and limits: A TCR beta motif of eight highly homologous variants appeared characteristic of ankylosing spondylitis blood.

TCRdb reprocessed the 5' RACE reads via MiXCR and lists one record per CDR3 protein. Of over 450,000 distinct CDR3 sequences in the sample, roughly 13% are singletons; the top ten hold nearly 7%. Antigen specificity for these receptors is unknown. Sequences were obtained from blood, either unsorted or a sorted T cell fraction (not recorded which). The receptors here all came from a male donor with ankylosing spondylitis.

The chain is built from TRBV19 and TRBJ2-4; D call uncertain. This CDR3 spans 15 amino acids. The ends were cut back, 5 bases at V and 0 bases at J, with 11 bases in the middle. Germline V gene lookup returns CDR1 LNHDA and CDR2 SQIVND (reference sequence). CDR3 amino acids: CASSEAALAKNIQYF. In DNA form, the CDR3 reads TGTGCCAGTAGTGAGGCGGCTTTAGCCAAAAACATTCAGTACTTC.

This clonotype occurred a few times. The gene calls are TRBV5-1 and TRBJ1-6; TRBD1 matches 7 bases. Germline CDR1 is SGHRS and CDR2 is YFSETQ. The CDR3 spans 14 residues. The ends lost 3 bases at V and 12 bases at J; junction bases unmatched: 9. This CDR3 reads CASSWDRSILPLHF. Here the CDR3 DNA reads TGCGCCAGCAGCTGGGACAGATCAATCCTACCCCTCCACTTT.

This clonotype was found a few times. V gene TRBV29-1 combines with J gene TRBJ1-2, with unresolved D. V was cut by 3 bases and J by 4 bases, with 15 bases left in between. Germline V gene lookup returns CDR1 SQVTM and CDR2 ANQGSEA. This CDR3 has 14 residues. CDR3 DNA sequence: TGCAGCGTTGACCTCATTGGTATCGGCTATGGCTACACCTTC. It is translated as CSVDLIGIGYGYTF.

The rearrangement links TRBV2 to TRBJ1-1; D remains unclear. This CDR3 is 13 amino acids long. Germline V gene sequence: CDR1 SNHLY, CDR2 FYNNEI. V was pared by 10 bases and J by 2 bases, with 14 bases between. The CDR3 protein is CATMRASNTEAFF. The CDR3 nucleotides are TGTGCCACCATGAGGGCAAGTAACACTGAAGCTTTCTTT.

This clonotype was counted a few times. The genes are TRBV3-1 and TRBJ2-1, with no clear D. Germline loops: CDR1 LGHDT, CDR2 YNNKEL (reference sequence). The CDR3 contains 14 residues. Trimming shortened V by 0 bases and J by 5 bases, and 8 bases separated the two germline ends. Written as DNA, the CDR3 is TGTGCCAGCAGCCAAGATGGGAACAACAATGAGCAGTTCTTC. Translating gives CASSQDGNNNEQFF.

The chain links TRBV10-2 to TRBJ2-7; 8 nucleotides align to TRBD2. V trimming: 7 bases; J trimming: 1 base; junction bases outside the gene matches: 12. CDR1 is WSHSY, CDR2 SAAADI, per germline. The CDR3 is 16 amino acids. CDR3 in DNA: TGCGCCAGCACCCCCAGGGGTAGCGGGAAATCCTACGAGCAGTACTTC. It encodes CASTPRGSGKSYEQYF.

In this sample, this clonotype turned up many times. The chain recombines TRBV20-1 with TRBJ1-6; D is undetermined. Trimming stripped 1 base from V and 4 bases from J, with 11 bases between. Germline assignment: CDR1 DFQATT and CDR2 SNEGSKA (reference sequence). CDR3 size: 15 residues. CDR3 in amino acids: CSARGPRSYNSPLHF. In nucleotides, the CDR3 is TGCAGTGCTAGAGGCCCGCGGTCTTATAATTCACCCCTCCACTTT.

The V gene is TRBV6-4, the J gene TRBJ2-1; 7 bases agree with TRBD2. The CDR3 contains 15 residues. With V trimmed by 6 bases and J by 7 bases, 12 bases remained unmatched. The germline V gene encodes CDR1 MRHNA and CDR2 SNTAGT. CDR3 bases: TGTGCCAGCAGCATCCTAGCGGCCATGGGTAATGAGCAGTTCTTC. Amino acid sequence: CASSILAAMGNEQFF.

The V and J genes are TRBV30 and TRBJ1-2; D gene uncertain. Germline-derived CDR1 and CDR2 are GTSNPN and SVGIG (reference sequence). The CDR3 contains 13 residues. V lost 4 bases to trimming and J lost 3 bases, with 12 bases between them. The chain's CDR3 is CAWNLERYYGYTF. The CDR3 DNA reads as TGTGCCTGGAATCTCGAGAGATACTATGGCTACACCTTC.

This sequence joins TRBV3-1 and TRBJ2-2; possible D gene TRBD1, 6 bases. Germline assignment: CDR1 LGHDT and CDR2 YNNKEL (reference sequence). V was cut by 6 bases and J by 5 bases, with 13 bases left in between. The length of the CDR3 is 14 residues. The CDR3 DNA reads TGTGCCAGCAGAATGGGGGCGGCAACCGGGGAGCTGTTTTTT. It codes for CASRMGAATGELFF.

There are many counts of this clonotype. This chain uses TRBV7-8 with TRBJ1-5, with no clear D. This CDR3 region has 12 residues. Trimming took off 3 bases at V and 7 bases at J, with 7 bases between the two ends. Germline V CDR1 and CDR2: SGHVS, FQNEAQ. The CDR3 DNA is TGTGCCAGCAGCTTGGGTGCCCAGCCCCAGCATTTT. This translates into CASSLGAQPQHF.

This clonotype was counted a few times. The chain links TRBV4-1 to TRBJ2-7; 11 bases match TRBD2. V gave up 3 bases and J gave up 3 bases; unmatched junction bases: 10. The length of the CDR3 is 17 residues. Germline V gives CDR1 MGHRA, CDR2 YSYEKL. The DNA for the CDR3 is TGCGCCAGCAGCCAGGGACTAGCGGAGGAGGACAACTACGAGCAGTACGTC. Translation: CASSQGLAEEDNYEQYV.

The chain links TRBV11-3 to TRBJ2-1; no firm D call. The V gene's germline CDR1 is SGHNT and CDR2 YENEEA. This CDR3 contains 11 residues. Trimming took 1 base from V and 10 from J, leaving 5 bases between them. The CDR3 here is CASSLVREQFF. The CDR3 DNA is TGTGCCAGCAGCTTAGTCCGGGAGCAGTTCTTC.

This clonotype was recorded a few times. This chain joins TRBV10-1 and TRBJ1-1; D uncertain. CDR1 and CDR2 from the germline V gene are WNHNN and SYGVQD (reference sequence). Trimming shortened V by 6 bases and J by 1 base, and 6 bases separated the two germline ends. This CDR3 has 12 residues. CDR3: CASRTRNTEAFF. The CDR3 coding sequence is TGCGCCAGCAGAACAAGGAACACTGAAGCTTTCTTT.